The source of this T cell receptor beta chain is a study of beta chain features in type 1 diabetes. Overall study context: Cell yields, age and gender were similar between patients and healthy donors.

CDR1 and CDR2 from the germline V gene are SQVTM and ANQGSEA. The CDR3 totals 12 residues. Trimming took 5 bases from V and 2 from J, leaving 9 bases between them. Every isolated RNA sample was fully reverse transcribed, so sequencing captured expressed TCRB transcripts. Method: immunoSEQ multiplex PCR; TCRdb's copy keeps in-frame clones and lacks some. The table lists around 160,000 clones, around 63% of them singletons. A single heparinised draw of approximately 110 mL on average was taken per donor. In regard to this clone: Its antigen remains unknown.

Study-wide results and caveats: When Type 1 diabetes patients were examined, their TCRB CDR3s proved moderately but significantly shorter in all four CD4+ subsets. Whether HLA type affects TCRB rearrangement stayed undetermined in the present work. VDJ junctions sequenced from type 1 diabetes patients showed fewer insertions and more deletions.

The TCR originated in a man aged 30 to 45 with type 1 diabetes. J is TRBJ2-5 and V is TRBV29-1; D is unclear. The material sequenced was naive CD4+ T cells from blood. CDR3: CSVTDGQETQYF. In nucleotides, the CDR3 is TGCAGCGTTACGGACGGGCAAGAGACCCAGTACTTC.